Reported below is one T cell receptor (beta chain). Its antigen has not been determined. No base quality values were provided; no much bigger clone lies one nucleotide off. The germline V end is reduced by 7 bases and the J end by 3 bases; junction bases left unmatched: 10. Including cysteine and phenylalanine, the CDR3 has 15 amino acids. Kept here is only the CDR3 DNA, which spans 45 bases and is read in frame from base 1. CDR1 is given as MDHEN and CDR2 as SYDVKM, both from the germline V gene. Genomic DNA was the input for TRB sequencing, which was run either with the immunoSEQ assay at survey resolution or with the hsTCRB kit. In the source study's methods: The immunoSEQ software handled the initial read processing, while the LymphoSeq R package was used for the repertoire analyses. Clonality was calculated as 1 minus normalized Shannon entropy, and the Gini coefficient was also calculated for each TRB dataset. To infer phenotypes in unsorted samples, TRB sequences from sorted subsets of the recipient or donor were mapped onto the unsorted samples of the same recipient. The table comes from immuneACCESS by way of TCRdb, which keeps in-frame sequences with V and J called. Part of the clones is missing from these tables; in studies checked, under half for an unresolved V gene and the rest for unknown reasons. V, J and clone size reflect that table, while D and trimming were determined from the DNA. The sample data list several thousand clones, and 75% to 90% of these were observed just once. The ten largest make up roughly 1.6% of the sample.

The data are from a study of T cells after posttransplantation cyclophosphamide (TCRdb year 2016). Background on the whole study: Using TRB sequencing, the study followed how the T cell repertoire rebuilt after myeloablative bone marrow transplantation with posttransplantation cyclophosphamide given as GVHD prophylaxis. Samples from about 33 PTCy-treated patients and about 17 related bone marrow donors of those patients were subjected to antigen receptor sequencing. Blood from all 30 or so PTCy patients who had 1-year posttransplant specimens underwent TRB sequencing. In 3 patients, up to about 3 additional blood samples taken between 2 and 5.2 years after transplant also underwent TRB sequencing, as did pretransplant blood from a handful of patients. Public TRB sequences were compared against a database of over 3,600 sequences linked to responses to pathogens, tumor antigens, self-antigens and alloantigens. Because TRA and TRB clonality correlated tightly in several samples, later TCR analyses were limited to TRB.

Overall study outcomes, separate from this receptor: At 1-2 months, donor-recipient similarity was low but rose over the first year, and the later blood repertoires were often dominated by donor CD8+ memory clones. Across over 40 patients, TRB clonality was highly associated with recipient CMV seropositivity and CMV reactivation, and diversity in PTCy patients was similar to diversity in CNI/methotrexate controls. The TRB repertoires of T cells infiltrating skin or the GI tract showed only limited overlap with the TRB repertoires found in blood.

Peripheral blood samples were provided by related bone marrow donors on the day of marrow donation. Mononuclear cells from peripheral blood and bone marrow were separated by Ficoll-Hypaque density centrifugation and then cryopreserved. FACS on a FACSAria II was used to sort CD4+ and CD8+ T cells, including the naive and memory subsets. The chain uses TRBV28 and TRBJ2-7, with 9 middle bases fitting TRBD1. The source material was memory CD4+ T cells sorted from PBMCs. The receptor was isolated from an older woman in good health, CMV-negative, and a related stem cell transplant donor. The DNA sequence is TGTGCCAGCAAACCCTCCGGGACAGGGATCTACGAGCAGTACTTC. Translated, this is CASKPSGTGIYEQYF.